This T cell receptor beta chain derives from a study of blood T cell repertoires in COVID-19. Assay used: immunoSEQ multiplex PCR; TCRdb lists only in-frame clones, some missing. The data hold nearly 350,000 clones, with roughly 87% observed a single time. V lost 0 bases and J lost 6; bases outside the gene matches: 20. The CDR3 covers 19 residues. Germline values: CDR1 SGDLS, CDR2 YYNGEE. The sequenced sample was PBMCs or T cells enriched from blood (not recorded which). This receptor was identified in a woman younger than 45 who had recovered from COVID-19. This sequence joins TRBV9 and TRBJ1-1, with 7 bases lining up with TRBD1. CDR3 region: CASSVASWDWDREQPEAFF. CDR3 in DNA: TGTGCCAGCAGCGTAGCCTCGTGGGATTGGGACAGAGAACAGCCTGAAGCTTTCTTT. The variable domain in full, completed from reference TRBV9 and TRBJ1-1, reads DSGVTQTPKHLITATGQRVTLRCSPRSGDLSVYWYQQSLDQGLQFLIQYYNGEERAKGNILERFSAQQFPDLHSELNLSSLELGDSALYFCASSVASWDWDREQPEAFFGQGTRLTVV.